This is a list of T cell receptor beta chains from one sample in a study of T cells after yellow fever vaccination. TCRdb called the 5' RACE reads again in MiXCR, with one record for every CDR3 protein. The sample records 150,000 to 200,000 distinct CDR3 sequences, 11% being singletons. This specimen consisted of CD8+ T cells sorted from PBMCs, obtained 15 days after the yellow fever booster vaccination. These TCRs come from a young man who received the YFV17D yellow fever vaccine. Each CDR3 is given with its conserved first and last residue. Fields, in order: clone size, V gene, J gene, D gene, CDR3 DNA, CDR3 protein. A D gene is named only where the DNA matches it firmly. The size field is filled for only some rows; it gives once, few, many or a size class.

>-|TRBV7-9|TRBJ1-4|-
TGTGCCAGCAGCAGGGACGACAATGAAAAACTGTTTTTT
CASSRDDNEKLFF
>many|TRBV20-1|TRBJ2-6|-
TGCAGTGCTAGAATCTCTGGGGCCAACGTCCTGACTTTC
CSARISGANVLTF
>-|TRBV5-8|TRBJ2-4|TRBD1
TGTGCCAGCAGCCTGGACAGGTCGGGGAACATTCAGTACTTC
CASSLDRSGNIQYF
>-|TRBV28|TRBJ1-2|-
TGTGCCAGCAGACGCCTGGGATCTTATGGCTACACCTTC
CASRRLGSYGYTF
>-|TRBV12-3/TRBV12-4|TRBJ1-5|-
TGTGCCAGCAGTTTATGGAATCAGCCCCAGCATTTT
CASSLWNQPQHF
>-|TRBV19|TRBJ2-1|-
TGTGCCAGTAGTATAGCGTCTGGGTCCAATGAGCAGTTCTTC
CASSIASGSNEQFF
>-|TRBV4-2|TRBJ2-5|TRBD1
TGTGCCAGCAGCCAGGAGGACAGGGGGAAAGAGACCCAGTACTTC
CASSQEDRGKETQYF
>-|TRBV18|TRBJ1-1|-
TGTGCCAGCTCACCACCCCGGGGGAAGGACACTGAAGCTTTCTTT
CASSPPRGKDTEAFF
>-|TRBV5-4|TRBJ2-3|TRBD1
TGTGCCAGCAGCTTAATAGGGGGCTTGGCAGATACGCAGTATTTT
CASSLIGGLADTQYF
>many|TRBV6-6|TRBJ2-1|TRBD2
TGTGCCAGCCTGGGGGTCGGGGGGTATTACAATGAGCAGTTCTTC
CASLGVGGYYNEQFF
>-|TRBV27|TRBJ2-5|TRBD2
TGTGCCAGCAGTCCGGGACTAGCCCAGGAGACCCAGTACTTC
CASSPGLAQETQYF
>-|TRBV5-5|TRBJ2-5|-
TGTGCCAGCAGCCTAACGCGGACAAAAGAGACCCAGTACTTC
CASSLTRTKETQYF
>once|TRBV2|TRBJ2-3|TRBD1
TGTGCCAGCAGTGACGGTTGGGACAGGGGCACAGATACGCAGTATTTT
CASSDGWDRGTDTQYF
>many|TRBV12-3/TRBV12-4|TRBJ2-1|TRBD2
TGTGCCAGCAGTTTCAATTGGGGGGGGGACTCGGCGGGCCATGAGCAGTTCTTC
CASSFNWGGDSAGHEQFF
>few|TRBV12-5|TRBJ2-1|-
TGTGCTAGTGGTTTGGTAGGTTCCGGGGATGAGCAGTTCTTC
CASGLVGSGDEQFF
>few|TRBV29-1|TRBJ1-2|-
TGCAGCGTCGGTGGAGGGGCAGACTATGGCTACACCTTC
CSVGGGADYGYTF
>few|TRBV7-9|TRBJ2-1|-
TGTGCCAGCAGCTTAGTGCGGCTAGCCCACAATGAGCAGTTCTTC
CASSLVRLAHNEQFF
>-|TRBV28|TRBJ2-2|TRBD1
TGTGCCAGCTACCCCTTAGGACAGGGGGAAACCGGGGAGCTGTTTTTT
CASYPLGQGETGELFF
>many|TRBV4-1|TRBJ2-5|TRBD2
TGCGCCAGCAGCCTACCCGGACTAGCGGGGGGAGTAGATCAGTACTTC
CASSLPGLAGGVDQYF
>-|TRBV7-6|TRBJ2-5|-
TGTGCCAGCAGCTACTTTTCCGGCGTAAAAGAGACCCAGTACTTC
CASSYFSGVKETQYF
>-|TRBV7-6|TRBJ1-2|-
TGTGCCAGCAGCTTGGGTGGGGGGCCTAAGGGCTACACCTTC
CASSLGGGPKGYTF
>few|TRBV6-2/TRBV6-3|TRBJ2-3|TRBD2
TGTGCCAGCAGTTACTTAGGACTAGCGGGGAATACGCAGTATTTT
CASSYLGLAGNTQYF
>few|TRBV19|TRBJ2-7|-
TGTGCCAGTAGTATAACTGGAGGGGACAACGAGCAGTACTTC
CASSITGGDNEQYF
>few|TRBV29-1|TRBJ2-7|TRBD2
TGCAGCGTTGAAGTTAGCGGGGCGAAAGCCTACGAGCAGTACTTC
CSVEVSGAKAYEQYF
>few|TRBV6-5|TRBJ1-5|-
TGTGCCAGCAGTTACTCGGGTCGGTCTTCCCAGCATTTT
CASSYSGRSSQHF
>-|TRBV3-1|TRBJ1-1|TRBD1
TGTGCCAGCAGCCAAGATGAGGGGAGCAGGGGGTTGGCTGAAGCTTTCTTT
CASSQDEGSRGLAEAFF
>many|TRBV7-6|TRBJ2-1|-
TGTGCCAGCAGCTTTGGCTATGAGCAGTTCTTC
CASSFGYEQFF
>few|TRBV4-2|TRBJ2-1|-
TGTGCCAGCAGCCAATTGCTAGCGCCACACGATGAGCAGTTCTTC
CASSQLLAPHDEQFF
>-|TRBV4-1|TRBJ2-1|-
TGCGCCAGCAGCCAAGATCGCAGGACTACCCCGAGCTCCTACAATGAGCAGTTCTTC
CASSQDRRTTPSSYNEQFF
>few|TRBV4-1|TRBJ1-5|TRBD1
TGCGCCAGCAGCCAATCGGACAGGGGCAATCAGCCCCAGCATTTT
CASSQSDRGNQPQHF
>few|TRBV5-6|TRBJ2-1|-
TGTGCCAGCAGCTCCACGCGGAATAGCTCCTACAATGAGCAGTTCTTC
CASSSTRNSSYNEQFF
>-|TRBV7-9|TRBJ1-2|-
TGTGCCAGCAGCTTAGTACTTGAGGGGTCTAACTATGGCTACACCTTC
CASSLVLEGSNYGYTF
>few|TRBV6-5|TRBJ1-3|-
TGTGCCAGCATGGACAGCGGATCTTTCTCTGGAAACACCATATATTTT
CASMDSGSFSGNTIYF
>-|TRBV7-9|TRBJ2-1|TRBD2
TGTGCCAGCAGCTCGACCGAAATTGGACTAGCGGGGGGGCTTTCCTACAATGAGCAGTTCTTC
CASSSTEIGLAGGLSYNEQFF
>few|TRBV7-3|TRBJ2-3|-
TGTGCCAGCAGCCCAGGACCCGAAAACCCCACCCCAGATACGCAGTATTTT
CASSPGPENPTPDTQYF
>-|TRBV7-2|TRBJ2-7|-
TGTGCCAGCACCTTCTCGAACGAGCAGTACTTC
CASTFSNEQYF
>few|TRBV6-5|TRBJ1-1|-
TGTGCCAGCAGTTACTCAGACCGGACAATGAACACTGAAGCTTTCTTT
CASSYSDRTMNTEAFF
>-|TRBV7-2|TRBJ2-1|-
TGTGCCAGCAGCTTAGCCCGGGACGGACCAGCCTACAATGAGCAGTTCTTC
CASSLARDGPAYNEQFF
>few|TRBV4-2|TRBJ2-1|TRBD1
TGTGCCAGCAGCCAAGAACGGGACAGGGATGAGCAGTTCTTC
CASSQERDRDEQFF
>few|TRBV5-6|TRBJ2-3|TRBD2
TGTGCCAGCAGCTCCGCGGGGGGGCCTTCAGATACGCAGTATTTT
CASSSAGGPSDTQYF
>few|TRBV7-3|TRBJ2-3|-
TGTGCCAGCAGCTTAACCCAGGGGCGCATCGGGGATACGCAGTATTTT
CASSLTQGRIGDTQYF
>-|TRBV7-9|TRBJ1-1|TRBD1
TGTGCCAGCAGCTTAGGCAGGTTCTGGGGACAGGACATTAACACTGAAGCTTTCTTT
CASSLGRFWGQDINTEAFF
>-|TRBV2|TRBJ1-1|-
TGTGCCAGCAGTTCCCGGACAGATTACACTGAAGCTTTCTTT
CASSSRTDYTEAFF
>-|TRBV4-1|TRBJ1-3|-
TGCGCCAGCAGCCAAGATCGGGGAAACACCATATATTTT
CASSQDRGNTIYF
>-|TRBV7-8|TRBJ1-3|-
TGTGCCAGCAGCTCCCTAAGCTCTGGAAACACCATATATTTT
CASSSLSSGNTIYF
>few|TRBV13|TRBJ2-2|TRBD1
TGTGCCAGCAGCTTAGAGGGGGCGCCGGACACCGGGGAGCTGTTTTTT
CASSLEGAPDTGELFF
>-|TRBV27|TRBJ2-4|TRBD2
TGTGCCAGCAGCGCGAGGAGCGGGGGGGCAAGAGAAAACATTCAGTACTTC
CASSARSGGARENIQYF
>-|TRBV28|TRBJ2-4|TRBD1
TGTGCCAGCAGCGCAAGGACAGGGTTGACTTTCGCGAACATTCAGTACTTC
CASSARTGLTFANIQYF
>few|TRBV11-2|TRBJ2-5|TRBD2
TGTGCCAGCAGCCCCCGGAGCGGGGGCCTCCAAGAGACCCAGTACTTC
CASSPRSGGLQETQYF
>many|TRBV3-1|TRBJ2-2|-
TGTGCCAGCAGCCAAGATGCCAGACTAGCGAACACCGGGGAGCTGTTTTTT
CASSQDARLANTGELFF
>-|TRBV4-1|TRBJ2-5|TRBD1
TGCGCCAGCAGCCAGTTAGGACAGGGGCGAGGAGAGACCCAGTACTTC
CASSQLGQGRGETQYF
>few|TRBV7-6|TRBJ2-3|TRBD2
TGTGCCAGCAGCTCGGGACTATCTAGCACAGATACGCAGTATTTT
CASSSGLSSTDTQYF
>-|TRBV4-2|TRBJ1-6|-
TGTGCCAGCAGCCAGTTCCGGGACATTATGTCACCCCTCCACTTT
CASSQFRDIMSPLHF
>few|TRBV29-1|TRBJ2-2|TRBD2
TGCAGCGTTGAACTAGCGGGGAACACCGGGGAGCTGTTTTTT
CSVELAGNTGELFF
>few|TRBV7-8|TRBJ1-1|TRBD1
TGTGCCACCCGGAGGGGGACAGGGGAGAACACTGAAGCTTTCTTT
CATRRGTGENTEAFF